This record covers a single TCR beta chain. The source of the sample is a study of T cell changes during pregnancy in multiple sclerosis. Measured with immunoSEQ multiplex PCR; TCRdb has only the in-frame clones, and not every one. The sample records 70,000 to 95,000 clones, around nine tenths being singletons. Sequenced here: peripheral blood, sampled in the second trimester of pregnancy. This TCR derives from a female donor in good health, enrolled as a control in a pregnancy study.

The CDR3: CASSLTGFNEQFF. CDR3 nucleotides: TGTGCCAGCAGTTTAACCGGGTTCAATGAGCAGTTCTTC. V and J are TRBV27 and TRBJ2-1; D ambiguous. The CDR3 loop spans 13 amino acids. Germline loops: CDR1 MNHEY, CDR2 SMNVEV (reference sequence). The V end was cut by 2 bases, the J end by 6 bases, with 8 bases between.